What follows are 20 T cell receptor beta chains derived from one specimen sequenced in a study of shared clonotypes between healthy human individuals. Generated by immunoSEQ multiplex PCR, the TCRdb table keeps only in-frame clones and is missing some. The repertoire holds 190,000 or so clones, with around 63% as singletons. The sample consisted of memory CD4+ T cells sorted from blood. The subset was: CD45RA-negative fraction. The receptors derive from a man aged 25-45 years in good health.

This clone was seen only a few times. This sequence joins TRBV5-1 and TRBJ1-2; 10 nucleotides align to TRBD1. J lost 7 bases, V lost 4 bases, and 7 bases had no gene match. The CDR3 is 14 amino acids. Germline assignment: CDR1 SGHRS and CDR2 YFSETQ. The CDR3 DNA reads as TGCGCCAGCAGCGGTGGACAGGGGGAGAGTGGCTACACCTTC. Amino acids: CASSGGQGESGYTF.

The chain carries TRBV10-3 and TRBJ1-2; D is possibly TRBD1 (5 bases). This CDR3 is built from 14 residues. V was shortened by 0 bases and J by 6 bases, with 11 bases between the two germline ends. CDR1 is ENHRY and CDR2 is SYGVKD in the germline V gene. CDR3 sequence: CAISESRGPDGYTF. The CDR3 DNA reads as TGTGCCATCAGTGAGTCAAGGGGTCCTGATGGCTACACCTTC.

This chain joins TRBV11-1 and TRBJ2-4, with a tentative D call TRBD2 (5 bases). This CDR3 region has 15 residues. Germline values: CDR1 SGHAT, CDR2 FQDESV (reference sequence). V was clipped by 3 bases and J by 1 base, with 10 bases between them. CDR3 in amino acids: CASSFGVAAKNIQYF. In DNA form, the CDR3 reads TGTGCCAGCAGCTTCGGGGTGGCGGCCAAAAACATTCAGTACTTC.

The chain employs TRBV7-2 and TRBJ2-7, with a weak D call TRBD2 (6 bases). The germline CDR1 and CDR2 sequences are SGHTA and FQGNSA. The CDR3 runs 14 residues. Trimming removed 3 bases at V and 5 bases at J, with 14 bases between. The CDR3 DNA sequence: TGTGCCAGCAGCTTCGGAGGGCTAAAAAACGAGCAGTACTTC. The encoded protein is CASSFGGLKNEQYF.

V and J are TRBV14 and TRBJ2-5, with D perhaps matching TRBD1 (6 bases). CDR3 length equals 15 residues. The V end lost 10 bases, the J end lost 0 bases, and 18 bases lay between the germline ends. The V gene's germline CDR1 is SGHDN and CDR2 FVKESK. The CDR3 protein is CATSQFGGHQETQYF. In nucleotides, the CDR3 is TGTGCCACCAGTCAATTTGGGGGCCACCAAGAGACCCAGTACTTC. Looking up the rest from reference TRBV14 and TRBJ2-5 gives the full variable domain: EAGVTQFPSHSVIEKGQTVTLRCDPISGHDNLYWYRRVMGKEIKFLLHFVKESKQDESGMPNNRFLAERTGGTYSTLKVQPAELEDSGVYFCATSQFGGHQETQYFGPGTRLLVL.

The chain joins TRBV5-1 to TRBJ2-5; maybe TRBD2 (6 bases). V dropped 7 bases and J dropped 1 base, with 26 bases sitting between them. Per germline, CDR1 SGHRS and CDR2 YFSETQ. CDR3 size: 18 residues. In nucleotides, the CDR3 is TGCGCCAGCCGCCGGGTAGGGCGGGAAGGGTTGAGCCAAGAGACCCAGTACTTC. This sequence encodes CASRRVGREGLSQETQYF.

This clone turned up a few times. CDR3 in DNA: TGCGCCAGCAGGGAAGGGGGACAGATGCAAGAGACCCAGTACTTC. Its translation is CASREGGQMQETQYF. V and J are TRBV5-1 and TRBJ2-5; 7 positions agree with TRBD1. V gave up 5 bases and J gave up 2 bases; unmatched junction bases: 9. This CDR3 region has 15 residues. Germline assignment: CDR1 SGHRS and CDR2 YFSETQ.

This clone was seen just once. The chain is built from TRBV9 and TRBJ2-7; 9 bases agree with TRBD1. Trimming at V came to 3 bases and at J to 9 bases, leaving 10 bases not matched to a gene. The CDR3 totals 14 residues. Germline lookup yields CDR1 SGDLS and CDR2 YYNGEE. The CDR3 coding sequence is TGTGCCAGCAGCGGCCGGGACAGGGATCCGCGGCAGTACTTC. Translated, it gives CASSGRDRDPRQYF.

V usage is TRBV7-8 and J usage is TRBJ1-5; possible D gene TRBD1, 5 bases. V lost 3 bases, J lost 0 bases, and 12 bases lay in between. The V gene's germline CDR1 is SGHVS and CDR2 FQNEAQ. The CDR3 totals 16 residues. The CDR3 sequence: CASSFLTANSNQPQHF. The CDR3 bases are TGTGCCAGCAGCTTTTTGACAGCAAATAGCAATCAGCCCCAGCATTTT.

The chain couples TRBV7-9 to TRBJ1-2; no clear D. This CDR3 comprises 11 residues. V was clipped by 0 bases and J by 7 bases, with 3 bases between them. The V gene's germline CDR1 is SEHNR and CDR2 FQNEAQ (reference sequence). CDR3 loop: CASSLAAGYTF. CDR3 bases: TGTGCCAGCAGCTTAGCTGCTGGCTACACCTTC.

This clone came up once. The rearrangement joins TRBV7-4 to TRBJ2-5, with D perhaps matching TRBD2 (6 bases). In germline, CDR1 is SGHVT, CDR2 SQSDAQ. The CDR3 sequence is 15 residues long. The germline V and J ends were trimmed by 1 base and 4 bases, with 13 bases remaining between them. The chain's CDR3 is CASSLVSRGGETQYF. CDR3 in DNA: TGTGCCAGCAGCTTAGTGTCGCGGGGAGGAGAGACCCAGTACTTC.

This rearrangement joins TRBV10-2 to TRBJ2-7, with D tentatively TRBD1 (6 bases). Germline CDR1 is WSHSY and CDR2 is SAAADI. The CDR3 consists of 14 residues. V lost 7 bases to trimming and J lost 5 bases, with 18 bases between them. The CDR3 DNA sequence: TGCGCCAGCAAGACCGGGACAAGTTCCGACGAGCAGTACTTC. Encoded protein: CASKTGTSSDEQYF.

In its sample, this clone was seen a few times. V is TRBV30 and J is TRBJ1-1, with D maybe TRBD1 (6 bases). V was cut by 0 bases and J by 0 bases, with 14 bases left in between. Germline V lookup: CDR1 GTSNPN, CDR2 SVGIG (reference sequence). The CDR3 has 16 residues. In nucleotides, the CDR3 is TGTGCCTGGAGTGTGTGGGGGGCTAGGATGAACACTGAAGCTTTCTTT. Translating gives CAWSVWGARMNTEAFF.

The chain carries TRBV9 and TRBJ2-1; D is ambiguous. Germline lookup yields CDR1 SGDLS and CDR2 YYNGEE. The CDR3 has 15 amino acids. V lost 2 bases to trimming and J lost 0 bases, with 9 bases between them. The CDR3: CASSVRSSSYNEQFF. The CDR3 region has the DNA TGTGCCAGCAGCGTTAGGTCAAGCTCCTACAATGAGCAGTTCTTC.

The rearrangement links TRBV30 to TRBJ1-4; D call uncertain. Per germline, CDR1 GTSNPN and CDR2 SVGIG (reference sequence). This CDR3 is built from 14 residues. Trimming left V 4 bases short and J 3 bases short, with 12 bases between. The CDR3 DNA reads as TGTGCCTGGAATTTTGGAGGAGCTAATGAAAAACTGTTTTTT. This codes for CAWNFGGANEKLFF.

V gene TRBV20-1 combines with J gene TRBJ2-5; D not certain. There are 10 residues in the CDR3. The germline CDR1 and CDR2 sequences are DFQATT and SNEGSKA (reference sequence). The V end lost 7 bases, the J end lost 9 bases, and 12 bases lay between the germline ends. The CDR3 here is CSVTSAPQYF. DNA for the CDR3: TGCAGTGTTACCTCGGCTCCCCAGTACTTC.

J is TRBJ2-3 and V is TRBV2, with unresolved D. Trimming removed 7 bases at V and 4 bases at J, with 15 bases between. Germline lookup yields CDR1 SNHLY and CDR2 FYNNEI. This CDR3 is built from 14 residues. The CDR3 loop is CASKVARASDTQYF. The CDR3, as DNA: TGTGCCAGCAAGGTGGCTAGGGCATCAGATACGCAGTATTTT. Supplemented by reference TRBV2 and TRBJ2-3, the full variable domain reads EPEVTQTPSHQVTQMGQEVILRCVPISNHLYFYWYRQILGQKVEFLVSFYNNEISEKSEIFDDQFSVERPDGSNFTLKIRSTKLEDSAMYFCASKVARASDTQYFGPGTRLTVL.

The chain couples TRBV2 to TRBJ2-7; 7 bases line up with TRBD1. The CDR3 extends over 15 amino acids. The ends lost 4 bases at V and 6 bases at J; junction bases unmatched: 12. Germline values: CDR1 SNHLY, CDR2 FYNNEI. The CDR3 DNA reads TGTGCCAGCAGTGCAAGCGCAGGGGGTCGGGGCGAGCAGTACTTC. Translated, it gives CASSASAGGRGEQYF.

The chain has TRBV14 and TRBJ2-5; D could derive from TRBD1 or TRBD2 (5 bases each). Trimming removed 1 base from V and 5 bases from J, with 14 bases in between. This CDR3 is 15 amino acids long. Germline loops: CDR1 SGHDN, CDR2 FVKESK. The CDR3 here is CASSQARGVMETQYF. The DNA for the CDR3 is TGTGCCAGCAGCCAAGCCCGGGGCGTTATGGAGACCCAGTACTTC. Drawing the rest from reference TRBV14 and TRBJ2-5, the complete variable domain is EAGVTQFPSHSVIEKGQTVTLRCDPISGHDNLYWYRRVMGKEIKFLLHFVKESKQDESGMPNNRFLAERTGGTYSTLKVQPAELEDSGVYFCASSQARGVMETQYFGPGTRLLVL.

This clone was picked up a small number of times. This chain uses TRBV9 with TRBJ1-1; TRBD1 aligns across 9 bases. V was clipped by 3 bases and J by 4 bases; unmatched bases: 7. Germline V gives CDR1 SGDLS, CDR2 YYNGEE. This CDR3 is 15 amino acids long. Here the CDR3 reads CASSAGQGFLTEAFF. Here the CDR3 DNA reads TGTGCCAGCAGCGCGGGACAGGGTTTCCTCACTGAAGCTTTCTTT.